What follows are 23 T cell receptor beta chains derived from one specimen sequenced in a study of blood T cell repertoires in COVID-19. Profiling relied on immunoSEQ multiplex PCR, and the TCRdb table lists in-frame clones only, not all of them. Among approximately 220,000 clones listed, about four fifths were seen once. The sequencing input was PBMCs or T cells enriched from blood (not recorded which). The receptors originated from a woman aged 45-59 years who had been exposed to COVID-19.

The CDR3 loop reads CASSLGAQGGPRELFF. In nucleotides, the CDR3 is TGTGCCAGCAGTTTAGGGGCTCAGGGGGGTCCCAGGGAGCTGTTTTTT. The chain is built from TRBV28 and TRBJ2-2; perhaps TRBD1 as D (7 bases). V shed 2 bases and J shed 9 bases, with 19 bases lying between them. This CDR3 is built from 16 residues. Germline V gene lookup returns CDR1 MDHEN and CDR2 SYDVKM.

This chain joins TRBV12-3 or TRBV12-4 and TRBJ1-1, with D possibly being TRBD1 (5 bases). CDR3 size: 11 residues. Trimming took 5 bases from V and 7 from J, leaving 8 bases between them. The CDR3 protein is CASSRDSEAFF. For the CDR3, the DNA is TGTGCCAGCAGTAGAGACAGTGAAGCTTTCTTT.

The gene calls are TRBV5-8 and TRBJ2-3; 10 nucleotides agree with TRBD2. Germline V gene data show CDR1 as SGHTS and CDR2 as YDEGEE. This CDR3 contains 14 residues. Germline trimming cut 5 bases from V and 4 bases from J; bases unmatched to any gene: 4. The CDR3 here is CASSRGLAADTQYF. The CDR3 DNA reads TGTGCCAGCAGTCGAGGACTAGCGGCAGATACGCAGTATTTT.

The rearrangement uses TRBV11-1 and TRBJ2-7; 9 bases fit TRBD1. Trimming removed 4 bases from V and 5 bases from J; junction bases left unmatched: 9. The germline V gene has CDR1 SGHAT and CDR2 FQDESV (reference sequence). The CDR3 totals 15 residues. CDR3 coding DNA: TGTGCCAGCAGCTATAGCAAGGGACAGGGCGACGAGCAGTACTTC. Protein: CASSYSKGQGDEQYF.

The chain couples TRBV9 to TRBJ2-3; unclear D gene. This CDR3 has 12 amino acids. The germline gives CDR1 SGDLS, CDR2 YYNGEE. The V gene lost 3 bases and the J gene lost 7 bases, with 9 bases spanning the gap. The CDR3: CASSATEHTQYF. The CDR3 coding sequence is TGTGCCAGCAGCGCCACGGAGCATACGCAGTATTTT.

This clone has only a few counts. The rearrangement links TRBV27 to TRBJ2-3; TRBD2 matches at 10 bases. The CDR3 length is 17 residues. The V gene's germline CDR1 is MNHEY and CDR2 SMNVEV (reference sequence). Trimming cost V 0 bases and J 4 bases; bases outside gene matches: 7. The chain's CDR3 is CASSLSPIAGGSDTQYF. In nucleotides, the CDR3 is TGTGCCAGCAGTTTATCCCCAATAGCGGGGGGCTCAGATACGCAGTATTTT.

The J gene is TRBJ1-1, the V gene TRBV2; weak D call: TRBD1 (5 bases). V was shortened by 8 bases and J by 1 base, with 11 bases between the two germline ends. Per germline, CDR1 SNHLY and CDR2 FYNNEI. This CDR3 spans 13 amino acids. In DNA, the CDR3 is TGTGCCAGCTCCAGGGAGGGGAACACTGAAGCTTTCTTT. Translating it yields CASSREGNTEAFF.

This clone has a handful of counts. The chain is built from TRBV18 and TRBJ1-5, with D maybe TRBD1 (6 bases). The CDR3 length is 14 residues. The germline V gene has CDR1 KGHSH and CDR2 LQKENI. Between the trimmed V and J ends, which lost 3 bases and 1 base, there was a span of 7 bases. CDR3: CASSPGASNQPQHF. The CDR3 bases are TGTGCCAGCTCACCGGGGGCGAGCAATCAGCCCCAGCATTTT.

This chain uses TRBV15 with TRBJ1-3; 7 bases fit TRBD1. Germline trimming cut 1 base from V and 2 bases from J; bases unmatched to any gene: 2. The CDR3 contains 15 residues. In germline, CDR1 is LNHNV, CDR2 YYDKDF (reference sequence). As DNA, the CDR3 is TGTGCCACCAGCAGAGGACAGGGCCCTGGAAACACCATATATTTT. It is translated as CATSRGQGPGNTIYF. The full variable domain, its missing parts supplied by reference TRBV15 and TRBJ1-3, is DAMVIQNPRYQVTQFGKPVTLSCSQTLNHNVMYWYQQKSSQAPKLLFHYYDKDFNNEADTPDNFQSRRPNTSFCFLDIRSPGLGDTAMYLCATSRGQGPGNTIYFGEGSWLTVV.

V and J are TRBV5-1 and TRBJ1-2; D is possibly TRBD1 (6 bases). The CDR3 consists of 13 residues. Per the germline V gene, CDR1 is SGHRS and CDR2 is YFSETQ. With 4 bases removed from V and 8 bases from J, the gap between germline ends came to 15 bases. The CDR3 loop is CASSADRTEGYTF. In nucleotides, the CDR3 is TGCGCCAGCAGCGCTGACAGGACGGAGGGCTACACCTTC.

The J gene is TRBJ2-6, the V gene TRBV10-3; 9 bases fit TRBD1. The CDR3 runs to 19 residues. V dropped 4 bases and J dropped 1; count of bases not matched to a gene: 11. Per the germline V gene, CDR1 is ENHRY and CDR2 is SYGVKD. CDR3 protein: CAISVPDRGAASGANVLTF. The CDR3 DNA reads as TGTGCCATCAGTGTCCCGGACAGGGGAGCCGCATCTGGGGCCAACGTCCTGACTTTC.

The chain combines TRBV24-1 with TRBJ2-3; weak D call: TRBD1 (5 bases). This CDR3 is 15 amino acids long. Germline values: CDR1 KGHDR, CDR2 SFDVKD. Trimming took 5 bases from V and 0 from J, leaving 11 bases between them. The CDR3 sequence is CATSVTDSSTDTQYF. Written as DNA, the CDR3 is TGTGCCACCAGTGTGACAGATTCTAGCACAGATACGCAGTATTTT.

This clone turned up a few times. This rearrangement joins TRBV6-1 to TRBJ2-2; weak D call: TRBD2 (6 bases). The length of the CDR3 is 15 residues. V shed 3 bases and J shed 4 bases, with 12 bases lying between them. Per the germline V gene, CDR1 is MNHNS and CDR2 is SASEGT. This CDR3 reads CASSERDGSTGELFF. The CDR3 DNA follows: TGTGCCAGCAGTGAGCGGGACGGAAGCACCGGGGAGCTGTTTTTT.

The chain joins TRBV11-3 to TRBJ2-3; a weak D match, TRBD1 (6 bases). Germline V lookup: CDR1 SGHNT, CDR2 YENEEA. Trimming took 5 bases from V and 5 from J, leaving 11 bases between them. This CDR3 region has 13 residues. Here the CDR3 reads CASSPRGGDTQYF. The CDR3 DNA reads as TGTGCCAGCAGCCCTAGAGGGGGAGATACGCAGTATTTT.

CDR3 sequence (DNA): TGTGCCAGTAGTATGGTGGAAATAGACACCTACGAGCAGTACTTC. Encoded protein: CASSMVEIDTYEQYF. The chain combines TRBV19 with TRBJ2-7; D remains ambiguous. Germline V gene lookup returns CDR1 LNHDA and CDR2 SQIVND (reference sequence). V gave up 3 bases and J gave up 2 bases, with 14 bases separating them. CDR3 length: 15 amino acids.

This clone showed up just a few times. CDR3 region: CASSIDRKETQYF. The CDR3 DNA reads TGTGCCAGCAGCATTGACAGAAAAGAGACCCAGTACTTC. The chain uses TRBV5-4 and TRBJ2-5; maybe TRBD1 (5 bases). CDR3 length equals 13 residues. Germline CDR1 reads SGHNT; CDR2 reads YYREEE (reference sequence). V was trimmed by 4 bases and J by 3 bases, leaving 10 bases between them.

V and J are TRBV7-8 and TRBJ1-4; D not resolved. The germline gives CDR1 SGHVS, CDR2 FQNEAQ. V shed 4 bases and J shed 4 bases, with 16 bases lying between them. This CDR3 spans 16 amino acids. As DNA, the CDR3 is TGTGCCAGCAGCTCAGACCGGACTGCTTATAATGAAAAACTGTTTTTT. Translated: CASSSDRTAYNEKLFF.

This clone has just one count. This rearrangement joins TRBV9 to TRBJ2-7, with a weak D call TRBD1 (7 bases). Trimming cost V 6 bases and J 2 bases, with 18 bases left between them. Germline V CDR1 and CDR2: SGDLS, YYNGEE. CDR3 size: 15 residues. The CDR3 loop is CASKFGGGGAYEQYF. CDR3 in DNA: TGTGCCAGCAAGTTCGGAGGAGGGGGCGCCTACGAGCAGTACTTC. The full variable domain, rest sourced from reference TRBV9 and TRBJ2-7, is DSGVTQTPKHLITATGQRVTLRCSPRSGDLSVYWYQQSLDQGLQFLIQYYNGEERAKGNILERFSAQQFPDLHSELNLSSLELGDSALYFCASKFGGGGAYEQYFGPGTRLTVT.

The CDR3 sequence: CASSDRGTEAFF. The CDR3 DNA is TGCGCCAGCAGCGACAGGGGCACTGAAGCTTTCTTT. The chain recombines TRBV10-1 with TRBJ1-1, with TRBD1 matching 8 bases. Germline V lookup: CDR1 WNHNN, CDR2 SYGVQD (reference sequence). The CDR3 has 12 residues. Germline trimming cut 6 bases from V and 4 bases from J; bases unmatched to any gene: 1.

CDR3 DNA sequence: TGTGCCAGCAGCTTAGCGCAAGGGGTGGAAGGCTACACCTTC. It codes for CASSLAQGVEGYTF. J is TRBJ1-2 and V is TRBV11-2; TRBD1 is a possible D gene (5 bases). The germline V gene has CDR1 SGHAT and CDR2 FQNNGV. This CDR3 is built from 14 residues. Trimming left V 1 base short and J 8 bases short, with 14 bases between. Looking up the rest from reference TRBV11-2 and TRBJ1-2 gives the full variable domain: EAGVAQSPRYKIIEKRQSVAFWCNPISGHATLYWYQQILGQGPKLLIQFQNNGVVDDSQLPKDRFSAERLKGVDSTLKIQPAKLEDSAVYLCASSLAQGVEGYTFGSGTRLTVV.

The chain employs TRBV29-1 and TRBJ2-7, with 11 bases that match TRBD2. After removal of 5 bases from V and 3 bases from J, the junction contained 6 bases not matched to a gene. The germline V gene encodes CDR1 SQVTM and CDR2 ANQGSEA. The CDR3 length is 14 residues. CDR3 loop: CSVTPGLADYEQYF. The CDR3 nucleotides read TGCAGCGTTACTCCGGGACTAGCGGACTACGAGCAGTACTTC.

The chain employs TRBV6-4 and TRBJ1-1; 7 bases line up with TRBD1. V lost 4 bases and J lost 7; bases outside the gene matches: 12. CDR3 size: 15 residues. Germline-derived CDR1 and CDR2 are MRHNA and SNTAGT. The CDR3 loop reads CASSGSPWDSFEAFF. The CDR3 DNA is TGTGCCAGCAGTGGTTCCCCTTGGGACAGCTTTGAAGCTTTCTTT.

The chain is built from TRBV29-1 and TRBJ1-2, with D tentatively TRBD1 (6 bases). This CDR3 region has 13 residues. V lost 1 base, J lost 8 bases, and 14 bases lay in between. Germline V lookup: CDR1 SQVTM, CDR2 ANQGSEA. The CDR3 is CSVEGAGERGYTF. DNA for the CDR3: TGCAGCGTTGAAGGGGCAGGGGAGCGGGGCTACACCTTC.